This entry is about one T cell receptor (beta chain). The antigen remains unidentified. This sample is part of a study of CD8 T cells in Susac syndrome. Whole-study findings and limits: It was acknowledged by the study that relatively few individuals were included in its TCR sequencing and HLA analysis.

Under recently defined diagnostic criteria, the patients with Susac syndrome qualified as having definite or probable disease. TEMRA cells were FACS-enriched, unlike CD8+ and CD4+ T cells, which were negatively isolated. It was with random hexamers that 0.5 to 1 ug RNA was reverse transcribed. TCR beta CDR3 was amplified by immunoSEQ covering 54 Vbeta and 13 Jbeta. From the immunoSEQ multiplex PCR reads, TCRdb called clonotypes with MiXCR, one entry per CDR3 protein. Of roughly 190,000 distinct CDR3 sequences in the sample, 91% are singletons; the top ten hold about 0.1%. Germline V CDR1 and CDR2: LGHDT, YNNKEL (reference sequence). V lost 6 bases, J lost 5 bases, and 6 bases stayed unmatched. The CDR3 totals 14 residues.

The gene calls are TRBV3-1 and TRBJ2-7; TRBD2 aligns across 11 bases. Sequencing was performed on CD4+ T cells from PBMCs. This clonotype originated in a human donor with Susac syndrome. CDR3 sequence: CASSLLAGVDEQYF. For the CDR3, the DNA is TGTGCCAGCAGTCTACTAGCGGGAGTTGACGAGCAGTACTTC.